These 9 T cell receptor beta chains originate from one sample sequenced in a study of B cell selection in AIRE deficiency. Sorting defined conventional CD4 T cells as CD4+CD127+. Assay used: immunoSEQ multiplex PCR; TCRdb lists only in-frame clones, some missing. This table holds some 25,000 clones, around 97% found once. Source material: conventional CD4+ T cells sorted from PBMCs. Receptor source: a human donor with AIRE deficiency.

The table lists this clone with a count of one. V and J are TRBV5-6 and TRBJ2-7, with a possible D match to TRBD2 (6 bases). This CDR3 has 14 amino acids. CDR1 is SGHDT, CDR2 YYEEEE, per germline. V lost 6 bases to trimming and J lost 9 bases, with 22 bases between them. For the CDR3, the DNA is TGTGCCAGCAACACAGCGGGCGGCGGGGCTGGGCAGTACTTC. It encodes CASNTAGGGAGQYF.

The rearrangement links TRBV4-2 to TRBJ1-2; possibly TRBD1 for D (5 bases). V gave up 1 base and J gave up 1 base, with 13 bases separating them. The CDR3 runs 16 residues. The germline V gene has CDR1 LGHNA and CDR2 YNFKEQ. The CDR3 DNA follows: TGTGCCAGCAGCCAAGCTGTCCAGGGCCTTAACTATGGCTACACCTTC. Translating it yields CASSQAVQGLNYGYTF.

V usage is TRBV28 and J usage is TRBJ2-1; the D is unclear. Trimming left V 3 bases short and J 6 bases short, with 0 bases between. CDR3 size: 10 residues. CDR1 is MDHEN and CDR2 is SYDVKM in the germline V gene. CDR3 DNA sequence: TGTGCCAGCAGTTTCAATGAGCAGTTCTTC. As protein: CASSFNEQFF.

CDR3 sequence reads: CASSRTGGWQETQYF. The CDR3, as DNA: TGCGCCAGCAGCCGTACAGGGGGCTGGCAAGAGACCCAGTACTTC. The chain joins TRBV5-1 to TRBJ2-5; 9 positions match TRBD1. CDR1 SGHRS and CDR2 YFSETQ come from the germline V gene. The CDR3 is 15 amino acids. V shed 4 bases and J 2 bases; nucleotides not matched to a gene: 6.

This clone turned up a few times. CDR3 region: CASSLHLPSAGGDEQFF. In nucleotides, the CDR3 is TGCGCCAGCAGCTTACACCTGCCGTCAGCGGGAGGCGATGAGCAGTTCTTC. The chain recombines TRBV4-3 with TRBJ2-1; 9 nucleotides align to TRBD2. V trimming: 5 bases; J trimming: 8 bases; junction bases outside the gene matches: 16. Per germline, CDR1 LGHNA and CDR2 YSLEER. The CDR3 consists of 17 residues.

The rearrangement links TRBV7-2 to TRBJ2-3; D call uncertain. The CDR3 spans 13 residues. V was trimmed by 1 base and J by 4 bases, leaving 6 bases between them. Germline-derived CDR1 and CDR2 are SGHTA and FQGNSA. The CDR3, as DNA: TGTGCCAGCAGCTTAGGGGCAGCAGATACGCAGTATTTT. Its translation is CASSLGAADTQYF.

DNA of the CDR3: TGTGCCAGTAGTAAGACTAGCGGGAGGAACTACGAGCAGTACTTC. It translates to CASSKTSGRNYEQYF. The chain recombines TRBV19 with TRBJ2-7; TRBD2 agrees at 13 bases. The CDR3 covers 15 residues. Trimming removed 4 bases from V and 3 bases from J; junction bases left unmatched: 3. Germline values: CDR1 LNHDA, CDR2 SQIVND (reference sequence).

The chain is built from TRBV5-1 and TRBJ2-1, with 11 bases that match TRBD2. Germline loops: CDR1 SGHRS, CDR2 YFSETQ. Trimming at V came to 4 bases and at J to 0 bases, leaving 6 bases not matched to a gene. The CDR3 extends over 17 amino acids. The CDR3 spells CASSGGLAAISYNEQFF. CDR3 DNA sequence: TGCGCCAGCAGCGGGGGACTAGCGGCCATCTCCTACAATGAGCAGTTCTTC.

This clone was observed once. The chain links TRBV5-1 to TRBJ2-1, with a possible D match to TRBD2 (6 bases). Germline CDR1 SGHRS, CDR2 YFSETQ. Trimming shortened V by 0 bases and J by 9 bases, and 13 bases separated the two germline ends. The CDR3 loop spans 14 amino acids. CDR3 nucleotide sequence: TGCGCCAGCAGCTTGGCAACCGTGCGGGGTGAGCAGTTCTTC. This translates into CASSLATVRGEQFF.